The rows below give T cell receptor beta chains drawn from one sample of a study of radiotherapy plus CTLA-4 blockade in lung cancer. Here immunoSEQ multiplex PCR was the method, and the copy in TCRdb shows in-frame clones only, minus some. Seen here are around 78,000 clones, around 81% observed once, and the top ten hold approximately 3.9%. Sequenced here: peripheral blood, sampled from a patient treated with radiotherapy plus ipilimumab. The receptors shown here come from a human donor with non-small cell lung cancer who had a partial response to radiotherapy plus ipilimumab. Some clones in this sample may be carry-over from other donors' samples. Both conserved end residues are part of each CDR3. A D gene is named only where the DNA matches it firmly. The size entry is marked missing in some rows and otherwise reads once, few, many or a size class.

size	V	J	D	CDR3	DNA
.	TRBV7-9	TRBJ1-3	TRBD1	CASSLTGTGISGNTIYF	TGTGCCAGCAGCTTAACCGGGACAGGCATCTCTGGAAACACCATATATTTT
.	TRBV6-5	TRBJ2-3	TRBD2	CASFRSGGPGDTQYF	TGTGCCAGCTTCCGGTCGGGAGGGCCGGGAGATACGCAGTATTTT
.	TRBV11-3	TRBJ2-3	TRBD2	CASASTSGDDTQYF	TGTGCCAGCGCTAGCACTAGCGGGGATGATACGCAGTATTTT
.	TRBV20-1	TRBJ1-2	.	CSAWTAYGYTF	TGCAGTGCTTGGACAGCCTATGGCTACACCTTC
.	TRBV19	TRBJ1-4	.	CASSRGANEKLFF	TGTGCCAGTAGTAGAGGAGCGAATGAAAAACTGTTTTTT
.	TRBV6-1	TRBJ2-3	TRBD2	CASSLAGDVIDTQYF	TGTGCCAGCAGCCTAGCGGGAGATGTGATAGATACGCAGTATTTT
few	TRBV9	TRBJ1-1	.	CASSVVGDLNTEAFF	TGTGCCAGCAGCGTAGTCGGGGATCTGAACACTGAAGCTTTCTTT
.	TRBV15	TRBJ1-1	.	CATSNRTFMNTEAFF	TGTGCCACCAGCAACAGGACGTTCATGAACACTGAAGCTTTCTTT
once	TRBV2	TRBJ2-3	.	CASSVEIQGQSTDTQYF	TGTGCCAGCAGTGTGGAAATTCAAGGACAGAGCACAGATACGCAGTATTTT
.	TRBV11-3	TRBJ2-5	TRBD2	CASSSPLAGQETQYF	TGTGCCAGCAGCTCCCCCCTAGCGGGGCAAGAGACCCAGTACTTC